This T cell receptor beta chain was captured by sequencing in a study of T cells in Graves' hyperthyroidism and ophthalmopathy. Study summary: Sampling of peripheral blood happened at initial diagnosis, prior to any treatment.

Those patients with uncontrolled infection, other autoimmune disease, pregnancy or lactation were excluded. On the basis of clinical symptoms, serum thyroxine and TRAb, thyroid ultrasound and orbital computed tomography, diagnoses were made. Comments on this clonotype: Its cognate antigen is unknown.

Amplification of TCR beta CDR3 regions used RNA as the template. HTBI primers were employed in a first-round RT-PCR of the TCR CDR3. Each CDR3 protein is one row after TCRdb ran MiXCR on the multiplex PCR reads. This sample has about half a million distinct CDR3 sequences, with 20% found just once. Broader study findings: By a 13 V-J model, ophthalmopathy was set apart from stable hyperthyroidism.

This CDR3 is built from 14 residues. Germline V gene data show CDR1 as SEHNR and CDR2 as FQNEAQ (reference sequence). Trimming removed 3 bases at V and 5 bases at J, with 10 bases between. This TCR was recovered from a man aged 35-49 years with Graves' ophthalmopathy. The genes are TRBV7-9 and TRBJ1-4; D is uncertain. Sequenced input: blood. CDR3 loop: CASSLRTANEKLFF. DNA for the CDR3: TGTGCCAGCAGCTTGCGAACTGCGAATGAAAAACTGTTTTTT.